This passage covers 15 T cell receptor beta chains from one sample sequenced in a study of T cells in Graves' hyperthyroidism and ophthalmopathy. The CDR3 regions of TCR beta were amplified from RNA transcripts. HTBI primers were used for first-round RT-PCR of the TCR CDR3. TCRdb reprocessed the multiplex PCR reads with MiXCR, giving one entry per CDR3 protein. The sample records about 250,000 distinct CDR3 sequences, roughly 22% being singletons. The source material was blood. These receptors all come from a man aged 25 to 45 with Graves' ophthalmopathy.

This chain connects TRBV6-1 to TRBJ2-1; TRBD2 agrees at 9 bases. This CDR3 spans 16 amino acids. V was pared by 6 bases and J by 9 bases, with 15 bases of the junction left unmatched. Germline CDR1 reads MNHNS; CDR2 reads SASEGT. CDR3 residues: CASRHPAGGRGGEQFF. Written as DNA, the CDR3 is TGTGCCAGCAGGCATCCGGCGGGAGGGCGAGGGGGTGAGCAGTTCTTC.

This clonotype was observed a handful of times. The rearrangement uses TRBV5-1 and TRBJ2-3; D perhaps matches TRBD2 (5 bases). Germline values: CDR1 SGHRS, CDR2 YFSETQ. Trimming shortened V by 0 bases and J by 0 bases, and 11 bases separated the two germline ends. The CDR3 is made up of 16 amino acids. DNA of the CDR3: TGCGCCAGCAGCTTGGATGAGGGATTTAGCACAGATACGCAGTATTTT. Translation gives CASSLDEGFSTDTQYF.

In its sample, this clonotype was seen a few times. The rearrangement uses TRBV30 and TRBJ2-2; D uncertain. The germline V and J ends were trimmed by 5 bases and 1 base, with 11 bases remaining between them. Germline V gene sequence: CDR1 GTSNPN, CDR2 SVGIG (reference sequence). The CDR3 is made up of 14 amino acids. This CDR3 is CAWRRGRNTGELFF. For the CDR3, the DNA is TGTGCCTGGCGGCGTGGACGGAACACCGGGGAGCTGTTTTTT.

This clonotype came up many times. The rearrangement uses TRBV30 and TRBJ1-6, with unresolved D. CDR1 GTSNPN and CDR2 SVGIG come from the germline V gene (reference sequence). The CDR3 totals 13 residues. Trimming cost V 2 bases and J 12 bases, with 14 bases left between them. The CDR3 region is CAWSYQPRLPLHF. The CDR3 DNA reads TGTGCCTGGAGTTACCAGCCGAGGTTACCCCTCCACTTT.

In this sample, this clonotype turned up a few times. As DNA, the CDR3 is TGTGCCAGCAGTGAAGTATCACCCGTGCAGACCTCCTACGAGCAGTACTTC. Protein: CASSEVSPVQTSYEQYF. The chain joins TRBV2 to TRBJ2-7, with D uncertain. The CDR3 is made up of 17 amino acids. Germline V CDR1 and CDR2: SNHLY, FYNNEI. With 1 base removed from V and 0 bases from J, the gap between germline ends came to 16 bases. Supplemented by reference TRBV2 and TRBJ2-7, the full variable domain reads EPEVTQTPSHQVTQMGQEVILRCVPISNHLYFYWYRQILGQKVEFLVSFYNNEISEKSEIFDDQFSVERPDGSNFTLKIRSTKLEDSAMYFCASSEVSPVQTSYEQYFGPGTRLTVT.

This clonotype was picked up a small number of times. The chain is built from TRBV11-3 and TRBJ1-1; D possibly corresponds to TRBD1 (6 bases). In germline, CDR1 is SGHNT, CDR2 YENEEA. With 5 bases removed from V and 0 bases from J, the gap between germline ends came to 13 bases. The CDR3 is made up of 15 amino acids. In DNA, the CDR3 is TGTGCCAGCAGCCACCGGGACACCTTGAACACTGAAGCTTTCTTT. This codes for CASSHRDTLNTEAFF.

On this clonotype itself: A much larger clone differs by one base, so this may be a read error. CDR3 DNA sequence: TGTGCCAGCAGTAAAACTGACAGGGGTTCCTACACCTTC. It yields the protein CASSKTDRGSYTF. This chain links TRBV2 with TRBJ1-2; 8 bases map to TRBD1. CDR3 length: 13 residues. Germline V gives CDR1 SNHLY, CDR2 FYNNEI. V gave up 5 bases and J gave up 10 bases; unmatched junction bases: 9.

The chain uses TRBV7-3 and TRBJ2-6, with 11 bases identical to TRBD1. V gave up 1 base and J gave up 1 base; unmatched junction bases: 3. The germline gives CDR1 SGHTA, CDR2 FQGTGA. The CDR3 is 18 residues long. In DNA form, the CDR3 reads TGTGCCAGCAGCTTAAGGGGGACAGGGGGATCTGGGGCCAACGTCCTGACTTTC. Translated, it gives CASSLRGTGGSGANVLTF.

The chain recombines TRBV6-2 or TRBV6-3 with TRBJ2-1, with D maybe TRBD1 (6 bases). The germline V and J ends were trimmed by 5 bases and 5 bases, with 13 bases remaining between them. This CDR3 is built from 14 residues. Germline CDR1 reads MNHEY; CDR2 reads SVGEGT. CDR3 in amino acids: CASSNQGPHNEQFF. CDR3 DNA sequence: TGTGCCAGCAGTAATCAGGGGCCTCACAATGAGCAGTTCTTC.

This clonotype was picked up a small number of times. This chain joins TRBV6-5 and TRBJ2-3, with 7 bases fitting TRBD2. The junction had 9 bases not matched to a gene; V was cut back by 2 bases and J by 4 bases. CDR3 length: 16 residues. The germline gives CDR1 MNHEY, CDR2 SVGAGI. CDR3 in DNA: TGTGCCAGCAGTTACCGCTGGCAAGGGAGGGCAGATACGCAGTATTTT. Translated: CASSYRWQGRADTQYF.

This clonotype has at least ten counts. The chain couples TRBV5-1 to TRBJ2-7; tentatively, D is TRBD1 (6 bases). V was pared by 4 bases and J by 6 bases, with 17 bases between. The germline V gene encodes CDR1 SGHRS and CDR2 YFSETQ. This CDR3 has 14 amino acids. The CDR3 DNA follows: TGCGCCAGCAGCCTGGGGCAGGGGATGGGCGAGCAGTACTTC. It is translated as CASSLGQGMGEQYF.

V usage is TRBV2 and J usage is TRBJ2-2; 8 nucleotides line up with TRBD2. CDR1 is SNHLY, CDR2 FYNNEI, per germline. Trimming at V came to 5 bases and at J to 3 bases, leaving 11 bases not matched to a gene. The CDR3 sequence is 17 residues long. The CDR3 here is CASSPTPPAGDTGELFF. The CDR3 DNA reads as TGTGCCAGCAGTCCTACCCCCCCAGCGGGAGACACCGGGGAGCTGTTTTTT.

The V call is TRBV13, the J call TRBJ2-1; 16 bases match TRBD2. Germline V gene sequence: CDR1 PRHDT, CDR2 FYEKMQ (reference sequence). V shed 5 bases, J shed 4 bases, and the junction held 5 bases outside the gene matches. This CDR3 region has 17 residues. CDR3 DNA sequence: TGTGCCAGCAGCAAGGGACTAGCGGGAGGGCGGTACAATGAGCAGTTCTTC. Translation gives CASSKGLAGGRYNEQFF.

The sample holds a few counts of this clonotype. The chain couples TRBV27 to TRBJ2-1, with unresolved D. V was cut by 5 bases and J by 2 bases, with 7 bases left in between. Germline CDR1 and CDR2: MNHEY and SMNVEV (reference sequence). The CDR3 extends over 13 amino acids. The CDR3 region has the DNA TGTGCCAGCAGTCGTCTGGCCTACAATGAGCAGTTCTTC. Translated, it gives CASSRLAYNEQFF.

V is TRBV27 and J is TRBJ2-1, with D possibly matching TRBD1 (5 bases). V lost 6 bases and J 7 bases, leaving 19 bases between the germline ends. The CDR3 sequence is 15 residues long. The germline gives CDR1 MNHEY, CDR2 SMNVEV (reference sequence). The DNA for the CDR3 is TGTGCCAGCAGCTGGCTGGGCAGGGTGGAGAATGAGCAGTTCTTC. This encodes CASSWLGRVENEQFF.